This is a list of T cell receptor beta chains from one sample in a study of graft-versus-host responses after intestinal transplantation. TCRdb's table, derived via immunoSEQ multiplex PCR, lists solely in-frame clones and lacks some. The repertoire consists of about 97,000 clones, with 91% occurring once and the leading ten covering about 0.18%. Antigen specificity for these receptors is unknown. The material sequenced was unstimulated CD4+ T cells sorted from spleen or lymph node cells, taken before transplant. These receptors all stem from a human donor who was the organ donor for an intestinal transplant. The CDR3 runs from the conserved cysteine through the conserved F or W.

v_call,j_call,cdr3_aa
TRBV4-3,TRBJ2-1,CASSQGSRGPYNEQFF
TRBV16,TRBJ2-7,CASSPDRDYEQYF
TRBV9,TRBJ2-5,CASSPSGGVLETQYF
TRBV29-1,TRBJ1-2,CSVAPGQGRNYGYTF
TRBV4-3,TRBJ1-2,CASSQDLDSRYTF
TRBV28,TRBJ1-2,CASSAGYNYGYTF
TRBV7-5,TRBJ1-5,CVRSAAGTPYQPQHF
TRBV5-1,TRBJ2-6,CASSPRQISGANVLTF
TRBV5-5,TRBJ1-5,CASSLGLNQPQHF
TRBV18,TRBJ2-5,CASSRLAGSQETQYF
TRBV27,TRBJ2-1,CASSFGTTSGGQFF
TRBV2,TRBJ1-2,CASREDRGAYGYTF
TRBV6-5,TRBJ1-1,CASSSPRGVLNTEAFF